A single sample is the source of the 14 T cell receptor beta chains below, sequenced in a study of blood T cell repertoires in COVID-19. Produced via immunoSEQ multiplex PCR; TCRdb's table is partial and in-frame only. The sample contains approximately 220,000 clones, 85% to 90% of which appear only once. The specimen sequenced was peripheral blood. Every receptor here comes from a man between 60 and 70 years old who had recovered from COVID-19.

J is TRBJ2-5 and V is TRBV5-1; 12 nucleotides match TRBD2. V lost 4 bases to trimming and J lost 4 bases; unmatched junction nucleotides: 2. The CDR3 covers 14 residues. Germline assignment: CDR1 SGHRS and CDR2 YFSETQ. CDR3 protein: CASSEGLAGETQYF. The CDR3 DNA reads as TGCGCCAGCAGCGAGGGACTAGCGGGAGAGACCCAGTACTTC.

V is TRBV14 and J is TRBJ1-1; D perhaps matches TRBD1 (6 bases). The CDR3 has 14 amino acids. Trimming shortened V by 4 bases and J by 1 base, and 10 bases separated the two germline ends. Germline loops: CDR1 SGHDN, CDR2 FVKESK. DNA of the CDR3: TGTGCCAGCAGCCCCCCGGACAGGAACACTGAAGCTTTCTTT. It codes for CASSPPDRNTEAFF. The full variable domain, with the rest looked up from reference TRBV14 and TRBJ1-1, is EAGVTQFPSHSVIEKGQTVTLRCDPISGHDNLYWYRRVMGKEIKFLLHFVKESKQDESGMPNNRFLAERTGGTYSTLKVQPAELEDSGVYFCASSPPDRNTEAFFGQGTRLTVV.

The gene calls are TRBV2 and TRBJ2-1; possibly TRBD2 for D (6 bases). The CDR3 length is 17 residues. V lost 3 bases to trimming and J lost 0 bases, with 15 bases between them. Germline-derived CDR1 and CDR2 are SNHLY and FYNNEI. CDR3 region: CASSDFGGRSSYNEQFF. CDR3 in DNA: TGTGCCAGCAGTGACTTTGGGGGGAGAAGCTCCTACAATGAGCAGTTCTTC.

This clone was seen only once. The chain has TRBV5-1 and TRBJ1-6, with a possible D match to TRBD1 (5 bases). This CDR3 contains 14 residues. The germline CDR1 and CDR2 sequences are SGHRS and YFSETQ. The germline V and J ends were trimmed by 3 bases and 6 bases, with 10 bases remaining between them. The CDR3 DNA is TGCGCCAGCAGCTCCACCGACAGTAATTCACCCCTCCACTTT. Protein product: CASSSTDSNSPLHF.

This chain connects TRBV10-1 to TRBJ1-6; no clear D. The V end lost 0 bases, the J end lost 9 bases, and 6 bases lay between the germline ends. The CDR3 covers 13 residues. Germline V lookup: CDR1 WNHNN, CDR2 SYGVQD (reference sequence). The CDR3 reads CASSESTVSPLHF. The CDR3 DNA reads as TGCGCCAGCAGTGAGTCGACTGTTTCACCCCTCCACTTT.

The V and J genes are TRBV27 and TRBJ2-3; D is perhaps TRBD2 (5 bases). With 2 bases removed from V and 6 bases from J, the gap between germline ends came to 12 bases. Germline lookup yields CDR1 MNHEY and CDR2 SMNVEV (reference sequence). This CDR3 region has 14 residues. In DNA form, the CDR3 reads TGTGCCAGCAGTTTAATCGCAAGCGGCGATACGCAGTATTTT. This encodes CASSLIASGDTQYF.

The CDR3 DNA is TGTGCCAGCAGTTTTTCAACCTACGAGCAGTACTTC. Translating gives CASSFSTYEQYF. The rearrangement uses TRBV12-3 or TRBV12-4 and TRBJ2-7; D is unclear. Trimming stripped 3 bases from V and 2 bases from J, with 5 bases between. The CDR3 runs 12 residues.

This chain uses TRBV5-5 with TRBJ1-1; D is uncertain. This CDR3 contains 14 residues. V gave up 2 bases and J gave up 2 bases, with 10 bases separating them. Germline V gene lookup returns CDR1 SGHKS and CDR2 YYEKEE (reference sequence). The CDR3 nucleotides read TGTGCCAGCAGCTTATCGGGAGATAACACTGAAGCTTTCTTT. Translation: CASSLSGDNTEAFF.

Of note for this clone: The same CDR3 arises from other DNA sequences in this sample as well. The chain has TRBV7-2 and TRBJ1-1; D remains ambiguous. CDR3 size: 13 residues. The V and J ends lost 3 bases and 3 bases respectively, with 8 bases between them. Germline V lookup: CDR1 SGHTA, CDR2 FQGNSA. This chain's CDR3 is CASSLGGDTEAFF. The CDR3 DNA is TGTGCCAGCAGCTTGGGCGGGGACACTGAAGCTTTCTTT.

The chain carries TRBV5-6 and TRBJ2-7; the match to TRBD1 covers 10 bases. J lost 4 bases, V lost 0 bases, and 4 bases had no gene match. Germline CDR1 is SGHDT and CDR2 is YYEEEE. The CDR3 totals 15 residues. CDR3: CASSLVRTGGYEQYF. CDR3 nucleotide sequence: TGTGCCAGCAGCTTGGTGAGGACAGGGGGTTACGAGCAGTACTTC.

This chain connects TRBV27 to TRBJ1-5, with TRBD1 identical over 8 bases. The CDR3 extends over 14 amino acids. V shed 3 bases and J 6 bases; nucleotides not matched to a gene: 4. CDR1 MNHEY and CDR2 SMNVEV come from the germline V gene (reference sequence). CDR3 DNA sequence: TGTGCCAGCAGTTTCCAGGGGGCGGGTCAGCCCCAGCATTTT. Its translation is CASSFQGAGQPQHF.

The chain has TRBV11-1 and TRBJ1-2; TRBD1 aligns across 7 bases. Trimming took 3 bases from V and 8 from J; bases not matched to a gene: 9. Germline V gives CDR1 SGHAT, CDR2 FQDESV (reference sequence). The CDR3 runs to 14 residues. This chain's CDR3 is CASSFTGDVEGYTF. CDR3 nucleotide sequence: TGTGCCAGCAGCTTCACAGGGGACGTAGAAGGCTACACCTTC.

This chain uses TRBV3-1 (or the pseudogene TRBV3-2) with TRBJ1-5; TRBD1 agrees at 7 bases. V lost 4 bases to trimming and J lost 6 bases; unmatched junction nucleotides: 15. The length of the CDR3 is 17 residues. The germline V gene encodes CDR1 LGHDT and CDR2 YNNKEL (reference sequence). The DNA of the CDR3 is TGTGCCAGCAGCCGGAATTCGAGGGACAGCATGTTTCAGCCCCAGCATTTT. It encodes CASSRNSRDSMFQPQHF.

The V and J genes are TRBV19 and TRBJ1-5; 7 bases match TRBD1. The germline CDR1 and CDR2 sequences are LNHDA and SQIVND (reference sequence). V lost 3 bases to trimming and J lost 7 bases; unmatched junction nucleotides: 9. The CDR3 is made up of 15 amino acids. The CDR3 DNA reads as TGTGCCAGTAGTATCCTGGGGCAGGGGGACCAGCCCCAGCATTTT. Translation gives CASSILGQGDQPQHF.